The clone carrying this T cell receptor beta chain was counted at least ten times. Unique molecular identifiers were used to barcode this TCRbeta library. Each CDR3 protein is one row after TCRdb ran MiXCR on the PCR reads. Of around 600,000 distinct CDR3 sequences listed, approximately 17% are singletons. The CDR3 consists of 16 residues. V lost 4 bases to trimming and J lost 2 bases; unmatched junction nucleotides: 7. Germline lookup yields CDR1 SGHDT and CDR2 YYEEEE. These data are taken from a study of T-cell reconstitution after alpha-beta-depleted transplantation in children. The chain couples TRBV5-6 to TRBJ2-1; 9 bases line up with TRBD2. The receptor's source is a human donor who donated a stem cell graft to a child with acute myeloid leukemia. This material consisted of PBMCs from the stem cell graft donor, taken from the stem cell graft. The CDR3 region has the DNA TGTGCCAGCAGCAGCCCCGGGACTAGCACCTACAATGAGCAGTTCTTC. It translates to CASSSPGTSTYNEQFF.